The 26 T cell receptor beta chains given below trace back to one sample, sequenced in a study of beta chain features in type 1 diabetes. Expressed TCRB transcripts got sequenced, as all isolated RNA was reverse transcribed. The repertoire was sequenced with immunoSEQ multiplex PCR; TCRdb's copy has only in-frame clones and lacks some. The sample carries some 900,000 clones, 17% recorded once. The sample consisted of naive CD4+ T cells from blood. The source of these receptors is a woman aged 18-29 years in good health.

This clone was detected a few times. The chain carries TRBV21-1 and TRBJ1-2; TRBD1 reflects the table's D call only, with no check against the DNA. TRBV21-1 is recorded as a pseudogene. The CDR3 contains 14 residues. CDR3 residues: CASSKGVGGYGYTF. CDR3 sequence (DNA): TGTGCCAGCAGCAAAGGGGTAGGGGGCTATGGCTACACCTTC.

About this clone: Compared with germline, one end of the junction differs, possibly owing to a read error. V gene TRBV7-3 combines with J gene TRBJ2-1; 10 bases align to TRBD2. CDR3 length equals 17 residues. CDR1 and CDR2 from the germline V gene are SGHTA and FQGTGA. The CDR3 sequence: CASSVTPSGSSLLGQFF. The DNA of the CDR3 is TGTGCCAGCAGCGTAACCCCTAGCGGGAGTAGTTTATTAGGGCAGTTCTTC.

This clone was detected a few times. J is TRBJ2-1 and V is TRBV19; TRBD2 aligns across 12 bases. J lost 8 bases, V lost 5 bases, and 4 bases had no gene match. Germline assignment: CDR1 LNHDA and CDR2 SQIVND (reference sequence). CDR3 length: 14 amino acids. CDR3 residues: CASSASGRVDEQFF. CDR3 nucleotide sequence: TGTGCCAGTAGTGCTAGCGGGAGGGTAGATGAGCAGTTCTTC.

This clone was counted only a few times. The V and J genes are TRBV19 and TRBJ2-1; 11 bases map to TRBD2. CDR1 is LNHDA and CDR2 is SQIVND in the germline V gene (reference sequence). V lost 5 bases to trimming and J lost 5 bases; unmatched junction nucleotides: 8. There are 16 residues in the CDR3. The CDR3 spells CASSPRTSGFHNEQFF. CDR3 nucleotide sequence: TGTGCCAGTAGTCCCAGGACTAGCGGGTTCCACAATGAGCAGTTCTTC.

This clone has only a few counts. The chain recombines TRBV23-1 with TRBJ1-1; 10 bases are shared with TRBD1. TRBV23-1 is an ORF, and what it does is uncertain. The J segment lost 9 bases and the V segment lost 4 bases, leaving 14 bases of the junction unmatched. The CDR3 extends over 16 amino acids. This chain's CDR3 is CASSLARQGADYQAFF. The CDR3 nucleotides are TGCGCCAGCAGTCTTGCCCGACAGGGGGCTGACTACCAAGCTTTCTTT.

This sequence joins TRBV28 and TRBJ2-7, with D hard to call. Trimming removed 3 bases from V and 7 bases from J, with 10 bases in between. Germline values: CDR1 MDHEN, CDR2 SYDVKM. The CDR3 consists of 12 residues. CDR3 coding DNA: TGTGCCAGCAGTTTCAGATCCCCGGAGCAGTACTTC. This codes for CASSFRSPEQYF.

This clone occurred a few times. This chain joins TRBV7-9 and TRBJ2-1; D is undetermined. Trimming removed 5 bases at V and 12 bases at J, with 11 bases between. The germline CDR1 and CDR2 sequences are SEHNR and FQNEAQ (reference sequence). The CDR3 length is 11 residues. CDR3 DNA sequence: TGTGCCAGCAGCCTAGGCCTGGGGCAGTTCTTC. It codes for CASSLGLGQFF.

In this sample, this clone turned up a few times. CDR3 sequence (DNA): TGTGCCAGTAGTAGCTCAGGGGGTAGCGGATACACCGGGGAGCTGTTTTTT. This encodes CASSSSGGSGYTGELFF. The chain is built from TRBV19 and TRBJ2-2; weak D call: TRBD1 (7 bases). This CDR3 region has 17 residues. The V end was cut by 4 bases, the J end by 3 bases, with 18 bases between. Germline assignment: CDR1 LNHDA and CDR2 SQIVND (reference sequence).

This chain links TRBV5-1 with TRBJ1-1; TRBD1 agrees at 8 bases. The CDR3 has 16 residues. CDR1 is SGHRS, CDR2 YFSETQ, per germline. The V gene end was trimmed by 0 bases and the J gene end by 1 base; junction bases not matched to a gene: 5. The CDR3 loop reads CASSLVLTGANTEAFF. Written as DNA, the CDR3 is TGCGCCAGCAGCTTGGTGCTGACAGGGGCGAACACTGAAGCTTTCTTT.

The chain joins TRBV14 to TRBJ2-7; 7 positions match TRBD1. The CDR3 has 19 amino acids. From germline, CDR1 is SGHDN and CDR2 FVKESK. The trim removed 0 bases at V and 2 bases at J, leaving 16 bases unmatched. CDR3 sequence (DNA): TGTGCCAGCAGCCAAGAAGGTACCAGTTCGACAGGGCGAGCCTACGAGCAGTACTTC. Translation: CASSQEGTSSTGRAYEQYF.

A few counts support this clone. The chain couples TRBV18 to TRBJ1-3; D remains ambiguous. The CDR3 runs 13 residues. Germline CDR1 is KGHSH and CDR2 is LQKENI. The germline V and J ends were trimmed by 3 bases and 6 bases, with 9 bases remaining between them. The chain's CDR3 is CASSPGYTNTIYF. DNA of the CDR3: TGTGCCAGCTCACCGGGTTATACAAACACCATATATTTT.

This clone was seen a few times. One end of the junction does not line up with germline, which may come from a read error. The chain links TRBV18 to TRBJ2-3; D is uncertain. CDR1 and CDR2 (germline): KGHSH, LQKENI. This CDR3 has 14 amino acids. DNA for the CDR3: TGTGCCAGTTCACCTAGGAGTATCACAGATACGCAGTATTTT. Its translation is CASSPRSITDTQYF.

CDR3 amino acids: CASSQVVREHGELFF. In nucleotides, the CDR3 is TGCGCCAGCAGCCAGGTGGTGCGGGAGCACGGGGAGCTGTTTTTT. V is TRBV5-1 and J is TRBJ2-2; 7 bases are shared with TRBD2. V shed 4 bases and J 7 bases; nucleotides not matched to a gene: 10. Germline assignment: CDR1 SGHRS and CDR2 YFSETQ. CDR3 length equals 15 residues.

The chain carries TRBV7-3 and TRBJ2-1, with D hard to call. The germline V gene has CDR1 SGHTA and CDR2 FQGTGA. Trimming stripped 0 bases from V and 4 bases from J, with 7 bases between. The CDR3 loop spans 14 amino acids. This CDR3 is CASSLTGLYNEQFF. The CDR3 DNA follows: TGTGCCAGCAGCTTAACTGGGTTATACAATGAGCAGTTCTTC. Supplemented by reference TRBV7-3 and TRBJ2-1, the full variable domain reads GAGVSQTPSNKVTEKGKYVELRCDPISGHTALYWYRQSLGQGPEFLIYFQGTGAADDSGLPNDRFFAVRPEGSVSTLKIQRTERGDSAVYLCASSLTGLYNEQFFGPGTRLTVL.

This clone was observed a handful of times. The chain carries TRBV5-1 and TRBJ2-7; the D gene is possibly TRBD1 (6 bases). The CDR3 loop spans 14 amino acids. Trimming removed 4 bases at V and 4 bases at J, with 15 bases between. CDR1 is SGHRS, CDR2 YFSETQ, per germline. This CDR3 reads CASSQRRQVYEQYF. The CDR3, as DNA: TGCGCCAGCAGCCAAAGACGACAGGTATACGAGCAGTACTTC.

This clone was seen a single time. This chain connects TRBV6-5 to TRBJ2-5; D possibly corresponds to TRBD1 (5 bases). Germline assignment: CDR1 MNHEY and CDR2 SVGAGI. The V end was cut by 3 bases, the J end by 6 bases, with 11 bases between. The CDR3 extends over 13 amino acids. CDR3 DNA sequence: TGTGCCAGCAGTTATGGCAGGGCCCAGACCCAGTACTTC. This translates into CASSYGRAQTQYF.

This clone has a single count. CDR3 nucleotide sequence: TGTGCCAGCACTGGGACAGAACCTCGGGGCTACACCTTC. It yields the protein CASTGTEPRGYTF. The V call is TRBV28, the J call TRBJ1-2; 7 bases match TRBD1. V lost 7 bases to trimming and J lost 8 bases; unmatched junction nucleotides: 10. The CDR3 spans 13 residues. Germline-derived CDR1 and CDR2 are MDHEN and SYDVKM.

This clone showed up just once. This may come from a read error, since a much larger clone is one base off. CDR3 region: CASSQGDTQYF. The CDR3 DNA follows: TGCGCCAGCAGCCAAGGAGATACGCAGTATTTT. J is TRBJ2-3 and V is TRBV7-2; D is unclear. The CDR3 is made up of 11 amino acids. CDR1 and CDR2 (germline): SGHTA, FQGNSA.

This rearrangement joins TRBV18 to TRBJ2-3, with D possibly matching TRBD2 (6 bases). CDR1 KGHSH and CDR2 LQKENI come from the germline V gene. Trimming took off 0 bases at V and 5 bases at J, with 15 bases between the two ends. This CDR3 has 16 amino acids. This CDR3 is CASSPPSGDGGDTQYF. As DNA, the CDR3 is TGTGCCAGCTCACCACCGTCGGGAGACGGTGGAGATACGCAGTATTTT.

The chain links TRBV6-1 to TRBJ2-7, with D possibly TRBD2 on 7 matching bases. CDR3 length: 15 amino acids. The V and J ends lost 6 bases and 1 base respectively, with 16 bases between them. The germline gives CDR1 MNHNS, CDR2 SASEGT. The CDR3 is CASRKGGGRSYEQYF. In nucleotides, the CDR3 is TGTGCCAGCAGGAAGGGAGGGGGACGATCCTACGAGCAGTACTTC.

The V gene is TRBV7-8, the J gene TRBJ2-7; D remains unclear. V lost 2 bases, J lost 0 bases, and 11 bases lay in between. Germline V gene sequence: CDR1 SGHVS, CDR2 FQNEAQ. The CDR3 length is 15 residues. CDR3 in amino acids: CASSLRGPSSYEQYF. CDR3 nucleotide sequence: TGTGCCAGCAGCTTACGCGGCCCTAGCTCCTACGAGCAGTACTTC.

The chain links TRBV15 to TRBJ1-5, with D possibly matching TRBD1 (6 bases). Germline V lookup: CDR1 LNHNV, CDR2 YYDKDF (reference sequence). Trimming removed 0 bases at V and 9 bases at J, with 18 bases between. This CDR3 contains 16 residues. The DNA for the CDR3 is TGTGCCACCAGCAGAGATCCGGGACAAGGCTACCGGCCCCAGCATTTT. Protein sequence: CATSRDPGQGYRPQHF.

The chain combines TRBV2 with TRBJ2-7; maybe TRBD2 (6 bases). Germline values: CDR1 SNHLY, CDR2 FYNNEI. This CDR3 comprises 15 residues. V was trimmed by 3 bases and J by 1 base, leaving 13 bases between them. The CDR3 DNA reads TGTGCCAGCAGTGATCCTTTAGCGGTGTCCTACGAGCAGTACTTC. Encoded protein: CASSDPLAVSYEQYF.

This clone was detected only a few times. J is TRBJ1-1 and V is TRBV19; D remains ambiguous. V was cut by 5 bases and J by 0 bases, with 7 bases left in between. The CDR3 is 13 amino acids. Germline V gives CDR1 LNHDA, CDR2 SQIVND (reference sequence). Written as DNA, the CDR3 is TGTGCCAGTAGTCAAACAGTGAACACTGAAGCTTTCTTT. Translated: CASSQTVNTEAFF.

J is TRBJ2-7 and V is TRBV4-2, with TRBD1 identical over 8 bases. V lost 0 bases to trimming and J lost 3 bases; unmatched junction nucleotides: 4. The CDR3 has 15 residues. Germline loops: CDR1 LGHNA, CDR2 YNFKEQ. The CDR3 sequence: CASSQEGTGHYEQYF. The CDR3 DNA reads as TGTGCCAGCAGCCAAGAGGGGACAGGCCACTACGAGCAGTACTTC.

Details on this clone: Other DNA sequences in the sample encode the same CDR3. The rearrangement joins TRBV9 to TRBJ2-3; no reliable D call. Germline V CDR1 and CDR2: SGDLS, YYNGEE. The V end lost 2 bases, the J end lost 6 bases, and 7 bases lay between the germline ends. The CDR3 totals 12 residues. This CDR3 reads CASSVASDTQYF. In nucleotides, the CDR3 is TGTGCCAGCAGCGTGGCATCGGATACGCAGTATTTT.